These T cell receptor beta chains were read from a single sample in a study of T cells in localized non-small cell lung cancer. Assay used: immunoSEQ multiplex PCR; TCRdb lists only in-frame clones, some missing. The sample has fewer than 1,500 clones, less than 20% seen once. This specimen was normal lung tissue next to the tumor, taken before any cancer treatment. The source is a male donor at least 60 years old with stage I lung adenocarcinoma. CDR3s include the opening cysteine and the closing phenylalanine or tryptophan. The D gene is left open where the match is weak. Rows give clone size only sometimes, using once, few, many, or a class for an expanded clone.

J gene: TRBJ2-3
V gene: TRBV7-1
D gene: NA
clone size: few
CDR3 DNA: TGTGCCAGCAGCTTTGGCTTGACCCACACAGATACGCAGTATTTT
CDR3 protein: CASSFGLTHTDTQYF

J gene: TRBJ1-2
V gene: TRBV12-5
D gene: NA
clone size: NA
CDR3 DNA: TGTGCCAGCACCCTAAGCGGGGGCGAAAACTATGGCTACACCTTC
CDR3 protein: CASTLSGGENYGYTF

J gene: TRBJ1-1
V gene: TRBV23-1
D gene: NA
clone size: few
CDR3 DNA: TGCGCCAGCAGCCAAGAACTGATCACTGAAGCTTTCTTT
CDR3 protein: CASSQELITEAFF

J gene: TRBJ1-3
V gene: TRBV9
D gene: TRBD1
clone size: NA
CDR3 DNA: TGTGCCAGCAGAGACAGGGGCCCTGGAAACACCATATATTTT
CDR3 protein: CASRDRGPGNTIYF

J gene: TRBJ2-1
V gene: TRBV11-3
D gene: TRBD2
clone size: NA
CDR3 DNA: TGTGCCAGCAGCCAGGGACTATACGAGGGTGATGAGCAGTTCTTC
CDR3 protein: CASSQGLYEGDEQFF

J gene: TRBJ2-3
V gene: TRBV6-8
D gene: NA
clone size: few
CDR3 DNA: TGTGCCAGCAGTTTCACGGGACTCCTTGGGACGCAGTATTTT
CDR3 protein: CASSFTGLLGTQYF

J gene: TRBJ2-1
V gene: TRBV5-1
D gene: NA
clone size: NA
CDR3 DNA: TGCGCCAGCAGCCCCTCAAGCTCCTACAATGAGCAGTTCTTC
CDR3 protein: CASSPSSSYNEQFF

J gene: TRBJ2-7
V gene: TRBV11-3
D gene: NA
clone size: few
CDR3 DNA: TGTGCCAGCAGCCAGTATGGGACGGCCTTCGGCGAGCAGTACTTC
CDR3 protein: CASSQYGTAFGEQYF

J gene: TRBJ2-7
V gene: TRBV18
D gene: NA
clone size: NA
CDR3 DNA: TGTGCCAGCTCACCTATACAGGGAATTCAATACGAGCAGTACTTC
CDR3 protein: CASSPIQGIQYEQYF

J gene: TRBJ2-6
V gene: TRBV19
D gene: NA
clone size: NA
CDR3 DNA: TGTGCCAGTAGTGTGGGGGTGGTGAGTGGGGCCAACGTCCTGACTTTC
CDR3 protein: CASSVGVVSGANVLTF

J gene: TRBJ2-4
V gene: TRBV9
D gene: NA
clone size: NA
CDR3 DNA: TGTGCCAGCAGCGCCACCGGACAGTTTGACATTCAGTACTTC
CDR3 protein: CASSATGQFDIQYF

J gene: TRBJ1-4
V gene: TRBV18
D gene: NA
clone size: NA
CDR3 DNA: TGTGCCAGCTCACCACTTCAGGACGCAACTAATGAAAAACTGTTTTTT
CDR3 protein: CASSPLQDATNEKLFF

J gene: TRBJ2-2
V gene: TRBV11-3
D gene: TRBD2
clone size: few
CDR3 DNA: TGTGCCAGCAGCCAAATTAGCGCGGGGGCCGGGGAGCTGTTTTTT
CDR3 protein: CASSQISAGAGELFF

J gene: TRBJ2-1
V gene: TRBV23-1
D gene: NA
clone size: NA
CDR3 DNA: TGCGCCAGCAGCCAAGATGGGAACCGATACAATGAGCAGTTCTTC
CDR3 protein: CASSQDGNRYNEQFF

J gene: TRBJ2-2
V gene: TRBV9
D gene: TRBD2
clone size: few
CDR3 DNA: TGTGCCAGCAGAGGAACCGGGACTAGCGGTAACACCGGGGAGCTGTTTTTT
CDR3 protein: CASRGTGTSGNTGELFF

J gene: TRBJ2-1
V gene: TRBV6-8
D gene: NA
clone size: NA
CDR3 DNA: TGTGCCAGCAGTTACGGGAGGAGTAAGATCCACAATGAGCAGTTCTTC
CDR3 protein: CASSYGRSKIHNEQFF

J gene: TRBJ2-2
V gene: TRBV11-3
D gene: TRBD2
clone size: few
CDR3 DNA: TGTGCCAGCCAGCCGGATAGCGGGGGCTCGAACACCGGGGAGCTGTTTTTT
CDR3 protein: CASQPDSGGSNTGELFF

J gene: TRBJ1-4
V gene: TRBV23-1
D gene: NA
clone size: few
CDR3 DNA: TGCGCCAGCAGATACGAAGAAGGTGAAAAACTGTTTTTT
CDR3 protein: CASRYEEGEKLFF

J gene: TRBJ2-3
V gene: TRBV19
D gene: NA
clone size: once
CDR3 DNA: TGTGCCAGTAGTCCTCGGCTCTCAGGGCTGGGCACAGATACGCAGTATTTT
CDR3 protein: CASSPRLSGLGTDTQYF

J gene: TRBJ1-1
V gene: TRBV5-1
D gene: NA
clone size: NA
CDR3 DNA: TGCGCCAGCAGCCTAAGGGGGGTCCCGAACACTGAAGCTTTCTTT
CDR3 protein: CASSLRGVPNTEAFF

J gene: TRBJ1-1
V gene: TRBV19
D gene: TRBD1
clone size: NA
CDR3 DNA: TGTGCCAGCGACAGGGCGGAGGGTACTGAAGCTTTCTTT
CDR3 protein: CASDRAEGTEAFF

J gene: TRBJ2-7
V gene: TRBV18
D gene: TRBD1
clone size: NA
CDR3 DNA: TGTGCCAGCTCGGGACAGGGTGTATACGAGCAGTACTTC
CDR3 protein: CASSGQGVYEQYF

J gene: TRBJ2-2
V gene: TRBV19
D gene: NA
clone size: few
CDR3 DNA: TGTGCCAGTAGTACCTCAGGGGGGGAGCTGTTTTTT
CDR3 protein: CASSTSGGELFF

J gene: TRBJ1-6
V gene: TRBV28
D gene: NA
clone size: NA
CDR3 DNA: TGTGCCAGCAGTTCCTCCCCTCGCGCCGCCTCACCCCTCCACTTT
CDR3 protein: CASSSSPRAASPLHF

J gene: TRBJ1-2
V gene: TRBV11-3
D gene: TRBD1
clone size: NA
CDR3 DNA: TGTGCCAGCAGCTTGGCGACAGGGAGCTATGGCTACACCTTC
CDR3 protein: CASSLATGSYGYTF

J gene: TRBJ1-1
V gene: TRBV5-1
D gene: NA
clone size: NA
CDR3 DNA: TGCGCCAGCAGCCAGGGTTCCGGGAACACTGAAGCTTTCTTT
CDR3 protein: CASSQGSGNTEAFF

J gene: TRBJ2-7
V gene: TRBV29-1
D gene: NA
clone size: once
CDR3 DNA: TGCAGCGCTGGAAACCTCCCGTACGAGCAGTACTTC
CDR3 protein: CSAGNLPYEQYF

J gene: TRBJ1-3
V gene: TRBV6-8
D gene: NA
clone size: NA
CDR3 DNA: TGTGCCAGCAGTTACTCGGATCAGGGGCCCGGAAACACCATATATTTT
CDR3 protein: CASSYSDQGPGNTIYF

J gene: TRBJ1-2
V gene: TRBV9
D gene: TRBD1
clone size: NA
CDR3 DNA: TGTGCCAGCAGTTTCCCACGGGGGACAGGGAACTTCTATGGCTACACCTTC
CDR3 protein: CASSFPRGTGNFYGYTF

J gene: TRBJ1-6
V gene: TRBV6-1
D gene: NA
clone size: NA
CDR3 DNA: TGTGCCAGCAGTGAAGCGCAGGGACGGTTAAATTCACCCCTCCACTTT
CDR3 protein: CASSEAQGRLNSPLHF

J gene: TRBJ1-1
V gene: TRBV28
D gene: NA
clone size: NA
CDR3 DNA: TGTGCCAGCAGTTTATGCGGGGCGGGCACTGAAGCTTTCTTT
CDR3 protein: CASSLCGAGTEAFF

J gene: TRBJ1-5
V gene: TRBV25-1
D gene: NA
clone size: NA
CDR3 DNA: TGTGCCAGCCGGGGAGCGGGGGGCGTCGGTCAGCCCCAGCATTTT
CDR3 protein: CASRGAGGVGQPQHF

J gene: TRBJ1-5
V gene: TRBV19
D gene: NA
clone size: NA
CDR3 DNA: TGTGCCAGTAGTTACTCTTCCGGCAATCAGCCCCAGCATTTT
CDR3 protein: CASSYSSGNQPQHF

J gene: TRBJ2-2
V gene: TRBV12-5
D gene: TRBD1
clone size: few
CDR3 DNA: TGTGCCAGCAAAAAACAGGGGGCTAGGTACACCGGGGAGCTGTTTTTT
CDR3 protein: CASKKQGARYTGELFF

J gene: TRBJ1-6
V gene: TRBV7-5
D gene: NA
clone size: medium-sized
CDR3 DNA: TGTGCCAGCAGCTTACTCCCCGATTATAATTCACCCCTCCACTTT
CDR3 protein: CASSLLPDYNSPLHF

J gene: TRBJ1-3
V gene: TRBV14
D gene: NA
clone size: few
CDR3 DNA: TGTGCCAGCAGCCAAGATAGGGGAAACACCATATATTTT
CDR3 protein: CASSQDRGNTIYF

J gene: TRBJ1-1
V gene: TRBV9
D gene: NA
clone size: few
CDR3 DNA: TGTGCCAGCAGCCGACAAGAGTACACTGAAGCTTTCTTT
CDR3 protein: CASSRQEYTEAFF

J gene: TRBJ1-6
V gene: TRBV28
D gene: NA
clone size: NA
CDR3 DNA: TGTGCCAGCAGTCCTGGAGGGGGTTGGGATAATTCACCCCTCCACTTT
CDR3 protein: CASSPGGGWDNSPLHF

J gene: TRBJ1-2
V gene: TRBV6-8
D gene: NA
clone size: few
CDR3 DNA: TGTGCCAGCAGTCGTCCGGGCCAACCTAACTATGGCTACACCTTC
CDR3 protein: CASSRPGQPNYGYTF

J gene: TRBJ1-5
V gene: TRBV28
D gene: NA
clone size: once
CDR3 DNA: TGTGCCAGCGGCCGCCCTTCCAGTCAGCCCCAGCATTTT
CDR3 protein: CASGRPSSQPQHF

J gene: TRBJ2-1
V gene: TRBV18
D gene: NA
clone size: NA
CDR3 DNA: TGTGCCAGCTCACAAAGGGGCTCTGAAGGGAATGAGCAGTTCTTC
CDR3 protein: CASSQRGSEGNEQFF

J gene: TRBJ2-2
V gene: TRBV7-7
D gene: NA
clone size: few
CDR3 DNA: TGTGCCAGCAGCTTATCCGAGGGAAGGACCGGGGAGCTGTTTTTT
CDR3 protein: CASSLSEGRTGELFF

J gene: TRBJ1-2
V gene: TRBV11-3
D gene: NA
clone size: few
CDR3 DNA: TGTGCCAGCAGCTTGGTACCTGGCCCCAGGAGCTCCTATGGCTACACCTTC
CDR3 protein: CASSLVPGPRSSYGYTF

J gene: TRBJ1-5
V gene: TRBV19
D gene: NA
clone size: NA
CDR3 DNA: TGTGCCAGTAGTCCCCAGCAGTGGGGCAATCAGCCCCAGCATTTT
CDR3 protein: CASSPQQWGNQPQHF

J gene: TRBJ2-2
V gene: TRBV2
D gene: NA
clone size: NA
CDR3 DNA: TGTGCCAGCAATTCGGGGGGCCGCACCGGGGAGCTGTTTTTT
CDR3 protein: CASNSGGRTGELFF

J gene: TRBJ2-2
V gene: TRBV9
D gene: NA
clone size: NA
CDR3 DNA: TGTGCCAGCAGCGTAGGAACAGACACCGGGGAGCTGTTTTTT
CDR3 protein: CASSVGTDTGELFF

J gene: TRBJ2-1
V gene: TRBV11-3
D gene: NA
clone size: NA
CDR3 DNA: TGTGCCAGCAGCCCTCCGGACTTGGGGGGCAATGAGCAGTTCTTC
CDR3 protein: CASSPPDLGGNEQFF

J gene: TRBJ2-7
V gene: TRBV19
D gene: NA
clone size: NA
CDR3 DNA: TGTGCCAGTAGTATAAATTCGGCGGGATACCTACGAGAGCAGTACTTC
CDR3 protein: CASSINSAGYLREQYF

J gene: TRBJ2-6
V gene: TRBV11-3
D gene: NA
clone size: NA
CDR3 DNA: TGTGCCAGCAGCATTCTAAAACTCGGTACGGGGGCCAACGTCCTGACTTTC
CDR3 protein: CASSILKLGTGANVLTF

J gene: TRBJ2-7
V gene: TRBV9
D gene: TRBD2
clone size: NA
CDR3 DNA: TGTGCCAGCAGCGTAGGGGGTAGCGGGTCTATCCACGAGCAGTACTTC
CDR3 protein: CASSVGGSGSIHEQYF

J gene: TRBJ2-7
V gene: TRBV6-8
D gene: TRBD1
clone size: few
CDR3 DNA: TGTGCCAGCAGTTACGCTTGGACAGGCGCTACCTACGAGCAGTACTTC
CDR3 protein: CASSYAWTGATYEQYF

J gene: TRBJ1-5
V gene: TRBV19
D gene: NA
clone size: NA
CDR3 DNA: TGTGCCAGTAGTATACGGCCAGGGATCGTTCAGCCCCAGCATTTT
CDR3 protein: CASSIRPGIVQPQHF

J gene: TRBJ2-3
V gene: TRBV28
D gene: NA
clone size: NA
CDR3 DNA: TGTGCCATCGAAGACCGTTCCCTCACAGATACGCAGTATTTT
CDR3 protein: CAIEDRSLTDTQYF

J gene: TRBJ2-2
V gene: TRBV28
D gene: NA
clone size: few
CDR3 DNA: TGTGCCAGCGGTTCCACAGGGACCTTCAGCGGGGAGCTGTTTTTT
CDR3 protein: CASGSTGTFSGELFF